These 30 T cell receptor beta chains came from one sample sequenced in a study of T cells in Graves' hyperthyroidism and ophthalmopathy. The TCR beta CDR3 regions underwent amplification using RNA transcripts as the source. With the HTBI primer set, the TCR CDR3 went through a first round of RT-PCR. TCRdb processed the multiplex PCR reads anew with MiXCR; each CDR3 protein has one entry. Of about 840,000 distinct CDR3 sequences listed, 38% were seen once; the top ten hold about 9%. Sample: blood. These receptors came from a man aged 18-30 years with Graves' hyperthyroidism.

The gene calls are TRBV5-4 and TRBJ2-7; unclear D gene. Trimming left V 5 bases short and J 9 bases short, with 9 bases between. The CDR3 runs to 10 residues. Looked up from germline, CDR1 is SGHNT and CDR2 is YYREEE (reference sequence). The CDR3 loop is CASRYPGQYF. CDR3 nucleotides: TGTGCCAGCAGATACCCCGGGCAGTACTTC.

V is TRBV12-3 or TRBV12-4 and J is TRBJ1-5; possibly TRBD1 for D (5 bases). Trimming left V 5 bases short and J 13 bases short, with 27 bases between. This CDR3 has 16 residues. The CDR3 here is CASSLGTALGAERQHF. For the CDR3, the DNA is TGTGCCAGCAGTCTCGGGACGGCACTTGGGGCAGAGAGACAGCATTTT.

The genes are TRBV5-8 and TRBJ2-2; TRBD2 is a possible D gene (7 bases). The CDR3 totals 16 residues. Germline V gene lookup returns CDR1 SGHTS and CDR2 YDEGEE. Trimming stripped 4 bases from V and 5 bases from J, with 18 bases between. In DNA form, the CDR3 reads TGTGCCAGCAGCGTGGGGGGGCCTATGAGGACCGGGGAGCTGTTTTTT. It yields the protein CASSVGGPMRTGELFF.

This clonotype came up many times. The CDR3 sequence is CASSTGAGYEQYF. The CDR3 DNA reads TGTGCCAGTAGTACCGGCGCCGGCTACGAGCAGTACTTC. V usage is TRBV19 and J usage is TRBJ2-7; D unresolved. The CDR3 length is 13 residues. CDR1 and CDR2 (germline): LNHDA, SQIVND (reference sequence). V dropped 4 bases and J dropped 3 bases, with 10 bases sitting between them.

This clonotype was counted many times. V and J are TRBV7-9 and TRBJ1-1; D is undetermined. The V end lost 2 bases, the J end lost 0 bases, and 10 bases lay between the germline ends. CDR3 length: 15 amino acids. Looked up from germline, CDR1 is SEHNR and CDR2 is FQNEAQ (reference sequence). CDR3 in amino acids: CASSLPRTVNTEAFF. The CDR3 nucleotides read TGTGCCAGCAGCTTACCCAGGACGGTGAACACTGAAGCTTTCTTT.

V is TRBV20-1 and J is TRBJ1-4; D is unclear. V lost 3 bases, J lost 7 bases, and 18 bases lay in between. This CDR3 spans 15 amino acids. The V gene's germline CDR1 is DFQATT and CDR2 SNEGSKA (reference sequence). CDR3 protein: CSARKPWNEGEKLFF. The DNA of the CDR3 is TGCAGTGCTAGGAAACCCTGGAATGAGGGTGAAAAACTGTTTTTT.

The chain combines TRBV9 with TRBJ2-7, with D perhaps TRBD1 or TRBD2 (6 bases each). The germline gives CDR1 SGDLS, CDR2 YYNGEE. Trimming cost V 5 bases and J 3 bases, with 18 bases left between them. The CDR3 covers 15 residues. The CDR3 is CASSNPTGAHYEQYF. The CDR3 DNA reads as TGTGCCAGCAGTAACCCAACGGGGGCCCACTACGAGCAGTACTTC.

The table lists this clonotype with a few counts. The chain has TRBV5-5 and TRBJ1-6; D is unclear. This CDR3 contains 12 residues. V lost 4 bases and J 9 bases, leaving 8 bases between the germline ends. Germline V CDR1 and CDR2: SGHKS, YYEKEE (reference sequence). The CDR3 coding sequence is TGTGCCAGCAGCCGACACGGTTCACCCCTCCACTTT. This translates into CASSRHGSPLHF.

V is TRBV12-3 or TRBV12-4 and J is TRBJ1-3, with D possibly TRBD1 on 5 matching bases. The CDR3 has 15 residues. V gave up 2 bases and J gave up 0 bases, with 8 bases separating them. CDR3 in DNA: TGTGCCAGCAGTTTACCCCAGGGCTCTGGAAACACCATATATTTT. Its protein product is CASSLPQGSGNTIYF.

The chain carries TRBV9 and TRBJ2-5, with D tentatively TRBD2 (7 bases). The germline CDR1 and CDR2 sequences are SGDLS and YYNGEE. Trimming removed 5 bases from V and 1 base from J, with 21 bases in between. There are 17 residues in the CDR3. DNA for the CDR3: TGTGCCAGCAGTGAAACAGGGTCTAGCGGAGCCCAAGAGACCCAGTACTTC. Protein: CASSETGSSGAQETQYF.

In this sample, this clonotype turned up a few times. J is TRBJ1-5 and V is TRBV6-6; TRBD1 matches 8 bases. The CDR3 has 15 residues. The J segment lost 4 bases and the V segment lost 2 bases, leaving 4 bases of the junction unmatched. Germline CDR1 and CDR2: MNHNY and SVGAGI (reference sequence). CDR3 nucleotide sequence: TGTGCCAGCAGTTACGAGGGACAGGCTAATCAGCCCCAGCATTTT. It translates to CASSYEGQANQPQHF.

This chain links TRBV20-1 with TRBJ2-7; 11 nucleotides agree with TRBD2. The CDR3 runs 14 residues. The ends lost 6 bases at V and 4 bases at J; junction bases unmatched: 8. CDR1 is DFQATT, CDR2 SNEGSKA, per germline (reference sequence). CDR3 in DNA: TGCAGTGCAGGGACTAGCGGACCTTCTTACGAGCAGTACTTC. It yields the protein CSAGTSGPSYEQYF.

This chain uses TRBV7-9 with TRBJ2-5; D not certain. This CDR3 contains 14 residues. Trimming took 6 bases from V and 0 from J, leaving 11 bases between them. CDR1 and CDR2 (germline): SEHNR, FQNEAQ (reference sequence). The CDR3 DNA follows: TGTGCCAGCAGTTCCCCTGGGGACCAAGAGACCCAGTACTTC. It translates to CASSSPGDQETQYF.

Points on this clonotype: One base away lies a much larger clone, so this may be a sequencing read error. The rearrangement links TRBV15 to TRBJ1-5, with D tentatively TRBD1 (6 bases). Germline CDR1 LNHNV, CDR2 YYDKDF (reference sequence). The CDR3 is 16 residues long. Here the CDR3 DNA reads TGTGCCGCCAGCAGAGATTTCGGACAGTCCGGGCAGCCCCAGCATTTT. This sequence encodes CAASRDFGQSGQPQHF.

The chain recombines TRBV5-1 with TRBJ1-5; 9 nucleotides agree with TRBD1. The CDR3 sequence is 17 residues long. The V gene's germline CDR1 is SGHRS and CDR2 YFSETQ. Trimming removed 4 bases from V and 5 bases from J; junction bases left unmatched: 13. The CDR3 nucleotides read TGCGCCAGCAGCCCGGGGACAGGGCTAAACAAGGATCAGCCCCAGCATTTT. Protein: CASSPGTGLNKDQPQHF.

CDR3 bases: TGTGCCAGTCGGACTAGCGGGAGTGGGACCTACGAGCAGTACTTC. Encoded protein: CASRTSGSGTYEQYF. The chain joins TRBV19 to TRBJ2-7; 13 bases match TRBD2. The CDR3 length is 15 residues. Germline loops: CDR1 LNHDA, CDR2 SQIVND (reference sequence). The V gene end was trimmed by 8 bases and the J gene end by 2 bases; junction bases not matched to a gene: 6.

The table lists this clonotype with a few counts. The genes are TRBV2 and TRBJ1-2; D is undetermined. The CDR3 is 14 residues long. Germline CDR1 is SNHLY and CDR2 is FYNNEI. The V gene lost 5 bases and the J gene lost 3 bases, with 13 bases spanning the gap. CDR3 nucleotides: TGTGCCAGCAGTCATAGTCGAGGGTACTATGGCTACACCTTC. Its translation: CASSHSRGYYGYTF.

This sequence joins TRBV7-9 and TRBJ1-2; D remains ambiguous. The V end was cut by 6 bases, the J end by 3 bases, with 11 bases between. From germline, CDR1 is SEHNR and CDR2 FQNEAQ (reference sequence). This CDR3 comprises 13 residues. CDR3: CASRPAGDYGYTF. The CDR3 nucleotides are TGTGCCAGCAGACCGGCCGGTGACTATGGCTACACCTTC. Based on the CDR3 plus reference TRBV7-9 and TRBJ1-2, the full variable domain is DTGVSQNPRHKITKRGQNVTFRCDPISEHNRLYWYRQTLGQGPEFLTYFQNEAQLEKSRLLSDRFSAERPKGSFSTLEIQRTEQGDSAMYLCASRPAGDYGYTFGSGTRLTVV.

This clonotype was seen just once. The CDR3 DNA is TGTGCCAGCAGAGCGCAAAGCCCATTTAGTGAAGCTTTCTTT. Its translation is CASRAQSPFSEAFF. The chain carries TRBV25-1 and TRBJ1-1, with unresolved D. Germline V gives CDR1 MGHDK, CDR2 SYGVNS. V was trimmed by 6 bases and J by 7 bases, leaving 18 bases between them. The CDR3 consists of 14 residues.

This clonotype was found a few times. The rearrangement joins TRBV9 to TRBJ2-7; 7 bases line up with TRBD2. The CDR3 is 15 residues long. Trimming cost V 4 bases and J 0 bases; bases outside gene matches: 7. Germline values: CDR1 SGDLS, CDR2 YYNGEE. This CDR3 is CASSTESGASYEQYF. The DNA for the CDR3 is TGTGCCAGCAGCACAGAGAGCGGGGCCTCCTACGAGCAGTACTTC.

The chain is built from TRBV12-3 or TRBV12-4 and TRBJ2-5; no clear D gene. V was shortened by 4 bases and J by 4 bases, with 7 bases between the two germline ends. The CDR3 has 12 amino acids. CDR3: CASSWWGETQYF. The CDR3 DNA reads TGTGCCAGCAGTTGGTGGGGAGAGACCCAGTACTTC.

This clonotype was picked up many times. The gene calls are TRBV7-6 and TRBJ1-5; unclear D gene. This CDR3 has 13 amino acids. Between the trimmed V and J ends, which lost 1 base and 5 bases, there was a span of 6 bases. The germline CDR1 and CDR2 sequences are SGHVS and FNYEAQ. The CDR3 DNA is TGTGCCAGCAGCTTAGGGGTCGATCAGCCCCAGCATTTT. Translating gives CASSLGVDQPQHF.

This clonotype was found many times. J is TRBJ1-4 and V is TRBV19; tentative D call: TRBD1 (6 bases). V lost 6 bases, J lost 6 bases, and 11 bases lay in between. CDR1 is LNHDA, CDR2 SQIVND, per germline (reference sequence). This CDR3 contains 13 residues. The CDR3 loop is CASSDRWHEKLFF. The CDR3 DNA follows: TGTGCCAGTAGCGACAGGTGGCATGAAAAACTGTTTTTT. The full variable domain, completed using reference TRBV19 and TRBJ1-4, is DGGITQSPKYLFRKEGQNVTLSCEQNLNHDAMYWYRQDPGQGLRLIYYSQIVNDFQKGDIAEGYSVSREKKESFPLTVTSAQKNPTAFYLCASSDRWHEKLFFGSGTQLSVL.

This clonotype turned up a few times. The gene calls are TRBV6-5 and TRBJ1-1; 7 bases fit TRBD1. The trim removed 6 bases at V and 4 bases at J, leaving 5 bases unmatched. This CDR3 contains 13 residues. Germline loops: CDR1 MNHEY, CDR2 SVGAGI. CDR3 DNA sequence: TGTGCCAGCAGCTTCGACAGGGCCACTGAAGCTTTCTTT. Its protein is CASSFDRATEAFF.

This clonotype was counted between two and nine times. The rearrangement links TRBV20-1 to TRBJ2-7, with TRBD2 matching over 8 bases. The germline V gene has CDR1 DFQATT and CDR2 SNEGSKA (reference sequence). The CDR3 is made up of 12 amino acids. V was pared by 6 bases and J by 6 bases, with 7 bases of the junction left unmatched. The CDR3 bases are TGCAGTGCCTCCGGACTAGCTTTCGAGCAGTACTTC. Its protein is CSASGLAFEQYF.

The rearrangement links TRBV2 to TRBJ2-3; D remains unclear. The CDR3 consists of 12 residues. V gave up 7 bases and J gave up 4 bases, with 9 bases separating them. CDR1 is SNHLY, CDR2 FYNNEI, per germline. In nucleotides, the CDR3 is TGTGCCAGCAATCCCATGGCAGATACGCAGTATTTT. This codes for CASNPMADTQYF.

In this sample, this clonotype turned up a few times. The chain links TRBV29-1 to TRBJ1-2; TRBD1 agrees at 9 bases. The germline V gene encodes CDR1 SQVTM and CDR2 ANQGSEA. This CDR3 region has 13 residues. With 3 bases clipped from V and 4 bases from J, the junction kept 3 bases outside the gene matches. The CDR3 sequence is CSVDSGQGYGYTF. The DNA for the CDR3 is TGCAGCGTTGATTCGGGACAGGGCTATGGCTACACCTTC.

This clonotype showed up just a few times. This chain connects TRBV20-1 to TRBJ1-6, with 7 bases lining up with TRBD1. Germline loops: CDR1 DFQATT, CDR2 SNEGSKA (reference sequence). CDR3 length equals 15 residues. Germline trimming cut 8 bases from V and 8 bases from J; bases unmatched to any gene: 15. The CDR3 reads CSSRGTDSSDSPLHF. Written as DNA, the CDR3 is TGCAGTTCCAGGGGGACGGACAGCAGCGATTCACCCCTCCACTTT.

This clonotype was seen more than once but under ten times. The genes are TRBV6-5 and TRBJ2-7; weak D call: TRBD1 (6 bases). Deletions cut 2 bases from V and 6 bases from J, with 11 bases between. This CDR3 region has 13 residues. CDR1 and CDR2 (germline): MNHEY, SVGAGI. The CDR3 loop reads CASSYGGGSEQYF. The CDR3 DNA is TGTGCCAGCAGTTACGGTGGGGGCAGCGAGCAGTACTTC.

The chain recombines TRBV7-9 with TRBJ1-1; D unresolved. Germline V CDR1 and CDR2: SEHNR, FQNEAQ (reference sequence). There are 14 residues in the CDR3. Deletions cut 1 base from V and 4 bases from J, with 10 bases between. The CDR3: CASSLEWGATEAFF. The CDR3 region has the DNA TGTGCCAGCAGCTTAGAATGGGGAGCCACTGAAGCTTTCTTT.